This TCR beta chain is from a study of identical twins. Study-wide results and limits: The study reached conclusions through statistical analysis that was cross-sectional, not following the same donors. Insertions ran lower in abundant cord blood beta clonotypes, though not in memory repertoires.

Note on this clonotype: The antigen is undetermined.

The CDR3 sequence is 14 residues long. Germline values: CDR1 ENHRY, CDR2 SYGVKD. The V end was cut by 4 bases, the J end by 0 bases, with 7 bases between. TCRdb reanalysed the 5' RACE reads using MiXCR and keeps one entry per CDR3 protein. The sample lists about 890,000 distinct CDR3 sequences, 9% to 15% seen once, with around 1.5% in the top ten. These records were also assigned to another study, of yellow fever vaccine responses in identical twins.

V usage is TRBV10-3 and J usage is TRBJ1-3; no firm D call. The material sequenced was PBMCs. The source is a woman in her late teens or twenties in good health. The CDR3 region has the DNA TGTGCCATCAGTGGACCGACCTCTGGAAACACCATATATTTT. This encodes CAISGPTSGNTIYF.